The following is a T cell receptor (beta chain) sequence with its context. Its antigen is unidentified. The source of the sample is a study of siplizumab effects on memory and regulatory T cells. General observations from the study: Among sequences traceable to unstimulated CD4+ memory cells, alloreactive ones were significantly reduced by siplizumab. Proliferating siplizumab-culture Treg suppressive function went unconfirmed. Unstimulated subsets contained matches for only a minor fraction of alloreactive clones.

This CDR3 comprises 13 residues. Trimming removed 1 base at V and 8 bases at J, with 11 bases between. CDR1 and CDR2 from the germline V gene are SGHNT and YENEEA. Per-sample assaying covered some 10^5 TCR templates. Sequenced by immunoSEQ multiplex PCR; TCRdb stores in-frame clones only, minus some. The sample holds tens of thousands of clones, over 90% seen once. Sequencing was done on a sample of CD8+ T cells sorted from blood. V and J are TRBV11-3 and TRBJ1-1; D is possibly TRBD1 (5 bases). This receptor was identified in a human donor in good health. The CDR3 nucleotides are TGTGCCAGCAGCTTAGCTCCCGACAGAGAAGCTTTCTTT. Its protein product is CASSLAPDREAFF.